These 21 T cell receptor beta chains were sequenced from one sample in a study of graft-versus-host responses after intestinal transplantation. These TCRs are of unknown antigen specificity. The method was immunoSEQ multiplex PCR; TCRdb's version includes in-frame clones alone and lacks a portion of them. Of approximately 70,000 clones detected, 70% to 90% appear once; the ten largest clones hold roughly 2.6%. The specimen was unstimulated CD8+ T cells sorted from spleen or lymph node cells, collected before intestinal transplant. These receptors were collected from a human donor who received an intestinal transplant.

This clone was seen once. V gene TRBV6-1 combines with J gene TRBJ1-2; D not certain. Germline V CDR1 and CDR2: MNHNS, SASEGT. V was cut by 2 bases and J by 3 bases, with 10 bases left in between. The CDR3 loop spans 14 amino acids. CDR3 region: CASSEFRKHYGYTF. The DNA for the CDR3 is TGTGCCAGCAGTGAATTCAGGAAACACTATGGCTACACCTTC.

The CDR3 is CSALPGNTEAFF. CDR3 DNA sequence: TGCAGCGCTCTACCTGGGAACACTGAAGCTTTCTTT. The chain has TRBV29-1 and TRBJ1-1; no reliable D call. CDR1 is SQVTM and CDR2 is ANQGSEA in the germline V gene. This CDR3 contains 12 residues. Trimming pared 7 bases from V and 1 base from J, leaving 10 bases between.

V usage is TRBV30 and J usage is TRBJ1-5, with D possibly TRBD1 on 5 matching bases. Trimming removed 4 bases at V and 4 bases at J, with 17 bases between. The germline CDR1 and CDR2 sequences are GTSNPN and SVGIG (reference sequence). The length of the CDR3 is 15 residues. The CDR3 spells CAWTGGDGENQPQHF. The DNA of the CDR3 is TGTGCCTGGACGGGAGGGGACGGAGAAAATCAGCCCCAGCATTTT. Supplemented by reference TRBV30 and TRBJ1-5, the full variable domain reads SQTIHQWPATLVQPVGSPLSLECTVEGTSNPNLYWYRQAAGRGLQLLFYSVGIGQISSEVPQNLSASRPQDRQFILSSKKLLLSDSGFYLCAWTGGDGENQPQHFGDGTRLSIL.

The V call is TRBV6-5, the J call TRBJ2-1; 12 bases align to TRBD2. The CDR3 length is 15 residues. Germline values: CDR1 MNHEY, CDR2 SVGAGI. V was clipped by 6 bases and J by 7 bases; unmatched bases: 7. The DNA for the CDR3 is TGTGCCAGCAGACCCCTAGCGGGGGGGCTAAATGAGCAGTTCTTC. It codes for CASRPLAGGLNEQFF.

This chain uses TRBV27 with TRBJ1-1; unclear D gene. Germline CDR1 is MNHEY and CDR2 is SMNVEV (reference sequence). The CDR3 contains 14 residues. V was pared by 2 bases and J by 6 bases, with 13 bases between. CDR3 sequence (DNA): TGTGCCAGCAGTTTAAACGGTCCGGGATCTGAAGCTTTCTTT. It encodes CASSLNGPGSEAFF.

The chain couples TRBV5-1 to TRBJ2-2; 8 bases are shared with TRBD1. This CDR3 is built from 15 residues. Germline lookup yields CDR1 SGHRS and CDR2 YFSETQ. The junction had 5 bases not matched to a gene; V was cut back by 3 bases and J by 4 bases. CDR3 residues: CASSWTGMGTGELFF. The CDR3 bases are TGCGCCAGCAGCTGGACAGGGATGGGCACCGGGGAGCTGTTTTTT. The full variable domain, rest sourced from reference TRBV5-1 and TRBJ2-2, is KAGVTQTPRYLIKTRGQQVTLSCSPISGHRSVSWYQQTPGQGLQFLFEYFSETQRNKGNFPGRFSGRQFSNSRSEMNVSTLELGDSALYLCASSWTGMGTGELFFGEGSRLTVL.

This chain links TRBV28 with TRBJ2-1; 10 nucleotides match TRBD2. This CDR3 has 14 residues. Germline V CDR1 and CDR2: MDHEN, SYDVKM. J was trimmed by 10 bases and V by 6 bases; bases with no gene match: 9. Written as DNA, the CDR3 is TGTGCCAGCAGCCTGCGGCTAGCGGGGGCCGAGCAGTTCTTC. This sequence encodes CASSLRLAGAEQFF.

V is TRBV5-4 and J is TRBJ2-3; D is undetermined. Germline V gene lookup returns CDR1 SGHNT and CDR2 YYREEE (reference sequence). Trimming pared 2 bases from V and 2 bases from J, leaving 12 bases between. CDR3 size: 15 residues. As DNA, the CDR3 is TGTGCCAGCAGCTTTCGTAAGATAGACACAGATACGCAGTATTTT. This gives the protein CASSFRKIDTDTQYF.

The chain employs TRBV6-6 and TRBJ2-7; maybe TRBD1 (6 bases). Trimming pared 2 bases from V and 0 bases from J, leaving 11 bases between. The CDR3 is 15 residues long. Germline V gene data show CDR1 as MNHNY and CDR2 as SVGAGI (reference sequence). CDR3 sequence (DNA): TGTGCCAGCAGTTACGCGAGGGGGAGCTCCTACGAGCAGTACTTC. Its translation is CASSYARGSSYEQYF.

This chain joins TRBV27 and TRBJ2-5; possible D gene TRBD2, 5 bases. The DNA matches TRBJ2-7 better at its end, which makes the J call doubtful. In germline, CDR1 is MNHEY, CDR2 SMNVEV (reference sequence). This CDR3 is built from 10 residues. The CDR3 bases are TGTGCCAGCACGGGGTACGAGCAGTACTTC. Amino acid sequence: CASTGYEQYF.

The rearrangement joins TRBV29-1 to TRBJ2-2, with 10 bases aligning to TRBD1. Germline CDR1 is SQVTM and CDR2 is ANQGSEA. The V gene end was trimmed by 7 bases and the J gene end by 7 bases; junction bases not matched to a gene: 15. This CDR3 is 16 amino acids long. The CDR3 is CSALKPGQGYGGELFF. For the CDR3, the DNA is TGCAGCGCCCTTAAACCGGGACAGGGGTACGGCGGGGAGCTGTTTTTT.

The rearrangement links TRBV5-1 to TRBJ1-2, with 12 positions matching TRBD1. Unmatched junction bases numbered 2, after V lost 2 bases and J lost 6 bases. The CDR3 runs 14 residues. The germline gives CDR1 SGHRS, CDR2 YFSETQ. In DNA, the CDR3 is TGCGCCAGCAGCTTCGGGACAGGGGGCGATGGCTACACCTTC. It encodes CASSFGTGGDGYTF.

J is TRBJ2-7 and V is TRBV21-1; the table assigns TRBD1, which was not confirmed against the DNA. TRBV21-1 is noted as a pseudogene. This CDR3 region has 18 residues. CDR3 loop: CASSKAETGPAVGYEQYF. DNA of the CDR3: TGTGCCAGCAGCAAAGCTGAGACAGGGCCGGCGGTGGGCTACGAGCAGTACTTC.

The chain links TRBV10-2 to TRBJ2-7, with D tentatively TRBD2 (6 bases). Germline values: CDR1 WSHSY, CDR2 SAAADI. Trimming shortened V by 8 bases and J by 3 bases, and 14 bases separated the two germline ends. CDR3 length: 13 residues. CDR3 loop: CASAAGLRYEQYF. Here the CDR3 DNA reads TGCGCCAGCGCGGCGGGACTCCGCTACGAGCAGTACTTC.

The chain is built from TRBV19 and TRBJ2-7; 9 positions agree with TRBD2. The CDR3 has 14 amino acids. CDR1 LNHDA and CDR2 SQIVND come from the germline V gene (reference sequence). The trim removed 3 bases at V and 0 bases at J, leaving 0 bases unmatched. As DNA, the CDR3 is TGTGCCAGTAGTATGACTAGCGGCTCCTACGAGCAGTACTTC. Translation: CASSMTSGSYEQYF.

The gene calls are TRBV28 and TRBJ1-2, with TRBD1 as a possible D gene (5 bases). CDR3 size: 13 residues. Germline lookup yields CDR1 MDHEN and CDR2 SYDVKM. V lost 3 bases to trimming and J lost 4 bases, with 9 bases between them. In DNA, the CDR3 is TGTGCCAGCAGTTTTAGGGGCGCCTATGGCTACACCTTC. Protein sequence: CASSFRGAYGYTF.

V gene TRBV20-1 combines with J gene TRBJ1-4; 7 bases map to TRBD1. The CDR3 sequence is 11 residues long. CDR1 and CDR2 from the germline V gene are DFQATT and SNEGSKA (reference sequence). V shed 5 bases and J 8 bases; nucleotides not matched to a gene: 2. The CDR3 DNA is TGCAGTGCTTACAGGGGCGAAAAACTGTTTTTT. This codes for CSAYRGEKLFF.

The rearrangement joins TRBV28 to TRBJ2-7; 9 nucleotides match TRBD1. The germline gives CDR1 MDHEN, CDR2 SYDVKM. This CDR3 is built from 17 residues. With V trimmed by 5 bases and J by 2 bases, 13 bases remained unmatched. In DNA form, the CDR3 reads TGTGCCAGCAGTACCAAAACAGGGGGCTGGCGGCCCTACGAGCAGTACTTC. This translates into CASSTKTGGWRPYEQYF.

This clone appeared a single time. The chain couples TRBV29-1 to TRBJ2-1, with 10 nucleotides matching TRBD2. Germline assignment: CDR1 SQVTM and CDR2 ANQGSEA. This CDR3 is 16 amino acids long. The junction had 10 bases not matched to a gene; V was cut back by 1 base and J by 7 bases. The DNA for the CDR3 is TGCAGCGTTGAAGGTTTAGCGGGAGGAACGGTGAATGAGCAGTTCTTC. The encoded protein is CSVEGLAGGTVNEQFF.

J is TRBJ2-7 and V is TRBV7-6, with D possibly matching TRBD2 (6 bases). The germline CDR1 and CDR2 sequences are SGHVS and FNYEAQ. This CDR3 has 14 amino acids. The V and J ends lost 3 bases and 3 bases respectively, with 12 bases between them. Here the CDR3 DNA reads TGTGCCAGCAGCTTTGGGACTGGCGGCTACGAGCAGTACTTC. Protein sequence: CASSFGTGGYEQYF.

The rearrangement uses TRBV18 and TRBJ2-7; 7 bases are a match to TRBD1. V was pared by 2 bases and J by 2 bases, with 15 bases of the junction left unmatched. Germline V gene sequence: CDR1 KGHSH, CDR2 LQKENI. The CDR3 runs to 18 residues. CDR3 nucleotides: TGTGCCAGCTCACCAACGGGACAGCGCTACGAAGGGCCCTACGAGCAGTACTTC. Translating it yields CASSPTGQRYEGPYEQYF.